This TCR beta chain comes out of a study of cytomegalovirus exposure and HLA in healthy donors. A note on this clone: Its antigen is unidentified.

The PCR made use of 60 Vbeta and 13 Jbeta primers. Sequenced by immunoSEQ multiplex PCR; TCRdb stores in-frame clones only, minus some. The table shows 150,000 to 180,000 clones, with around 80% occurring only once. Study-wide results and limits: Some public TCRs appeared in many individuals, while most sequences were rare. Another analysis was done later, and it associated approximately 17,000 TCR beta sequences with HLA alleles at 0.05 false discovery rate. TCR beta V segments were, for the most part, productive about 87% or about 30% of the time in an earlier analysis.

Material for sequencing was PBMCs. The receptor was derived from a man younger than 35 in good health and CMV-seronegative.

The CDR3 DNA follows: TGTGCCAGCTCACCGACACGGGGAGAGGAAAAACTGTTTTTT. As protein: CASSPTRGEEKLFF. V gene TRBV18 combines with J gene TRBJ1-4; the D is unclear. The CDR3 sequence is 14 residues long. The germline V and J ends were trimmed by 3 bases and 8 bases, with 13 bases remaining between them. Germline V gene sequence: CDR1 KGHSH, CDR2 LQKENI.